This record concerns one TCR beta chain sequence. What it binds is not known. This entry belongs to a study of tumor and adjacent non-tumor tissue in lung cancer. Study-level information: Patients comprised about a dozen adenocarcinoma, 2 squamous cell carcinoma and 1 small cell lung cancer.

This sample's RNA came from whole unsorted tissue. Study findings and constraints: Patients with more diverse tumor TCRs had worse survival. Tumor repertoires had a smaller top 100 clone share than normal lung.

Three rounds of nested PCR, following a modified ARM-PCR protocol, produced the TCRbeta library. Each CDR3 protein is one row after TCRdb ran MiXCR on the multiplex PCR reads. The sample consists of fewer than 120,000 distinct CDR3 sequences, about 80% of them appearing once. This TCR derives from a man in his sixties or seventies with non-small cell lung cancer. The sequencing sample was made of lung tumor tissue.

CDR3 residues: CASSLTTGTPPEQYF. The CDR3 coding sequence is TGCGCCAGCAGCCTCACGACGGGGACACCTCCCGAGCAGTACTTC. The rearrangement joins TRBV4-3 to TRBJ2-7; D is possibly TRBD1 (6 bases). Deletions cut 4 bases from V and 6 bases from J, with 19 bases between. This CDR3 spans 15 amino acids. Germline V gene data show CDR1 as LGHNA and CDR2 as YSLEER.